These 28 T cell receptor beta chains originate from one sample sequenced in a study of cytomegalovirus exposure and HLA in healthy donors. PCR used 60 Vbeta primers and 13 Jbeta primers. Clones were read by immunoSEQ multiplex PCR, and TCRdb kept only the in-frame ones, dropping some. The sample shows about 190,000 clones, 65% to 75% of them seen only once. Material: PBMCs. Every receptor here comes from a young man in good health and CMV-seropositive.

The CDR3 coding sequence is TGTGCCAGCAGCCCATCGGGGAACTATGGCTACACCTTC. Translation gives CASSPSGNYGYTF. The chain combines TRBV7-2 with TRBJ1-2; D not certain. V was trimmed by 5 bases and J by 2 bases, leaving 9 bases between them. This CDR3 has 13 amino acids. Germline V gene sequence: CDR1 SGHTA, CDR2 FQGNSA.

The gene calls are TRBV6-4 and TRBJ2-5; possibly TRBD2 for D (6 bases). This CDR3 has 13 amino acids. V lost 2 bases to trimming and J lost 7 bases, with 11 bases between them. Per germline, CDR1 MRHNA and CDR2 SNTAGT. CDR3 nucleotides: TGTGCCAGCAGTGACGTGGGGGGTGGGACCCAGTACTTC. Amino acids: CASSDVGGGTQYF.

V gene TRBV19 combines with J gene TRBJ1-1, with TRBD1 identical over 7 bases. The CDR3 extends over 13 amino acids. V dropped 3 bases and J dropped 3; count of bases not matched to a gene: 1. The V gene's germline CDR1 is LNHDA and CDR2 SQIVND (reference sequence). CDR3 DNA: TGTGCCAGTAGTATTGACAGGGACACTGAAGCTTTCTTT. It encodes CASSIDRDTEAFF.

This rearrangement joins TRBV7-2 to TRBJ2-7; D may be TRBD1 (5 bases). Germline CDR1 is SGHTA and CDR2 is FQGNSA. Trimming stripped 1 base from V and 7 bases from J, with 11 bases between. This CDR3 contains 13 residues. The CDR3 coding sequence is TGTGCCAGCAGCTTAGAGGGGCGTAATGAGCAGTACTTC. It translates to CASSLEGRNEQYF. The full variable domain, completed using reference TRBV7-2 and TRBJ2-7, is GAGVSQSPSNKVTEKGKDVELRCDPISGHTALYWYRQSLGQGLEFLIYFQGNSAPDKSGLPSDRFSAERTGGSVSTLTIQRTQQEDSAVYLCASSLEGRNEQYFGPGTRLTVT.

This chain uses TRBV5-8 with TRBJ1-5; D possibly corresponds to TRBD1 (5 bases). Trimming removed 2 bases at V and 7 bases at J, with 10 bases between. Looked up from germline, CDR1 is SGHTS and CDR2 is YDEGEE. This CDR3 is 13 amino acids long. Here the CDR3 reads CASSFGGDQPQHF. The CDR3 DNA sequence: TGTGCCAGCAGCTTTGGAGGGGACCAGCCCCAGCATTTT.

This clone showed up just a few times. This chain uses TRBV11-2 with TRBJ2-3; 16 nucleotides line up with TRBD2. Germline V gene lookup returns CDR1 SGHAT and CDR2 FQNNGV. V lost 6 bases and J lost 3; bases outside the gene matches: 9. This CDR3 spans 18 amino acids. The CDR3 spells CASRVSGTSGRVTDTQYF. For the CDR3, the DNA is TGTGCCAGCAGAGTCAGTGGGACTAGCGGGAGGGTTACAGATACGCAGTATTTT.

CDR3 in amino acids: CASSKGQGMYNSPLHF. As DNA, the CDR3 is TGTGCCAGCAGTAAAGGACAAGGGATGTATAATTCACCCCTCCACTTT. The chain uses TRBV4-2 and TRBJ1-6; weak D call: TRBD1 (5 bases). This CDR3 region has 16 residues. V was clipped by 6 bases and J by 4 bases, with 16 bases between them. Germline V gene data show CDR1 as LGHNA and CDR2 as YNFKEQ.

DNA of the CDR3: TGCGCCAGCAGCTCGACCCGGACAGGGTGGGGACTAGCGGGAGAAAACGGGGAGCTGTTTTTT. It translates to CASSSTRTGWGLAGENGELFF. The chain employs TRBV5-1 and TRBJ2-2; TRBD2 matches at 14 bases. The germline CDR1 and CDR2 sequences are SGHRS and YFSETQ. This CDR3 has 21 amino acids. The ends lost 3 bases at V and 7 bases at J; junction bases unmatched: 20.

This rearrangement joins TRBV30 to TRBJ2-7, with 8 nucleotides matching TRBD2. J gave up 3 bases and V 1 base, and 5 bases lay outside the gene matches. Germline V lookup: CDR1 GTSNPN, CDR2 SVGIG (reference sequence). The CDR3 has 14 amino acids. Here the CDR3 DNA reads TGTGCCTGGAGTGAAAGCGGGAGCTTCTACGAGCAGTACTTC. Protein: CAWSESGSFYEQYF.

V is TRBV2 and J is TRBJ2-7, with a possible D match to TRBD1 (6 bases). V lost 4 bases to trimming and J lost 4 bases, with 14 bases between them. Per the germline V gene, CDR1 is SNHLY and CDR2 is FYNNEI. The CDR3 extends over 14 amino acids. Written as DNA, the CDR3 is TGTGCCAGCAGTGTCCAGGGTACAGGGTACGAGCAGTACTTC. Translation: CASSVQGTGYEQYF.

This rearrangement joins TRBV7-6 to TRBJ2-5, with D maybe TRBD2 (5 bases). Germline values: CDR1 SGHVS, CDR2 FNYEAQ. This CDR3 is 17 amino acids long. V lost 5 bases, J lost 5 bases, and 24 bases lay in between. The CDR3 reads CASSPQPGPDRGETQYF. The CDR3 DNA sequence: TGTGCCAGCAGCCCACAACCCGGACCCGATCGCGGGGAGACCCAGTACTTC.

The chain uses TRBV6-5 and TRBJ2-7, with 7 bases lining up with TRBD2. V lost 2 bases, J lost 3 bases, and 4 bases stayed unmatched. Germline loops: CDR1 MNHEY, CDR2 SVGAGI. The CDR3 loop spans 14 amino acids. CDR3 amino acids: CASSYGGGFYEQYF. The CDR3 DNA is TGTGCCAGCAGTTACGGGGGGGGATTCTACGAGCAGTACTTC.

The rearrangement joins TRBV27 to TRBJ1-2, with 9 bases fitting TRBD1. After removal of 4 bases from V and 4 bases from J, the junction contained 4 bases not matched to a gene. Germline CDR1 is MNHEY and CDR2 is SMNVEV (reference sequence). This CDR3 is built from 14 residues. The CDR3 spells CASSSTGGSYGYTF. The CDR3 bases are TGTGCCAGCAGTTCGACAGGGGGAAGCTATGGCTACACCTTC.

The rearrangement joins TRBV6-5 to TRBJ1-2; the match to TRBD1 covers 7 bases. The CDR3 is made up of 16 amino acids. Trimming at V came to 0 bases and at J to 1 base, leaving 5 bases not matched to a gene. In germline, CDR1 is MNHEY, CDR2 SVGAGI. The CDR3 sequence: CASSYSSAGGNYGYTF. The DNA of the CDR3 is TGTGCCAGCAGTTACTCTTCGGCAGGGGGTAACTATGGCTACACCTTC.

The chain is built from TRBV25-1 and TRBJ2-7; D is perhaps TRBD1 (6 bases). The CDR3 has 14 amino acids. In germline, CDR1 is MGHDK, CDR2 SYGVNS. Trimming left V 7 bases short and J 5 bases short, with 18 bases between. The CDR3 is CASKTTGKIHEQYF. Here the CDR3 DNA reads TGTGCCAGCAAGACAACAGGGAAGATCCACGAGCAGTACTTC.

J is TRBJ2-7 and V is TRBV28, with a tentative D call TRBD1 (6 bases). CDR1 is MDHEN and CDR2 is SYDVKM in the germline V gene. This CDR3 comprises 15 residues. The V gene lost 4 bases and the J gene lost 5 bases, with 18 bases spanning the gap. The CDR3 is CASSSSRDTEHEQYF. CDR3 DNA: TGTGCCAGCAGTTCGAGTCGGGACACAGAACACGAGCAGTACTTC.

The chain employs TRBV14 and TRBJ1-1; 11 bases map to TRBD1. V was clipped by 5 bases and J by 4 bases; unmatched bases: 6. The CDR3 spans 15 residues. The germline CDR1 and CDR2 sequences are SGHDN and FVKESK. The CDR3: CASSTPGQGGTEAFF. The CDR3 nucleotides read TGTGCCAGCAGCACTCCGGGACAGGGGGGCACTGAAGCTTTCTTT. The complete variable domain, with remaining parts taken from reference TRBV14 and TRBJ1-1, reads EAGVTQFPSHSVIEKGQTVTLRCDPISGHDNLYWYRRVMGKEIKFLLHFVKESKQDESGMPNNRFLAERTGGTYSTLKVQPAELEDSGVYFCASSTPGQGGTEAFFGQGTRLTVV.

The chain uses TRBV5-4 and TRBJ2-5; no clear D gene. The CDR3 length is 13 residues. The V and J ends lost 3 bases and 1 base respectively, with 7 bases between them. Germline V gene data show CDR1 as SGHNT and CDR2 as YYREEE (reference sequence). The DNA for the CDR3 is TGTGCCAGCAGCTCTGCGGCCCAAGAGACCCAGTACTTC. Its translation is CASSSAAQETQYF.

The V call is TRBV5-4, the J call TRBJ2-6, with D unclear. V shed 4 bases and J shed 0 bases, with 11 bases lying between them. CDR1 SGHNT and CDR2 YYREEE come from the germline V gene (reference sequence). This CDR3 has 16 amino acids. CDR3 DNA sequence: TGTGCCAGCAGCACCCTCACAAGCTCTGGGGCCAACGTCCTGACTTTC. It encodes CASSTLTSSGANVLTF.

This chain connects TRBV19 to TRBJ2-1; 8 positions agree with TRBD2. The V and J ends lost 9 bases and 7 bases, in that order; junction bases with no gene match: 11. The CDR3 runs to 14 residues. Per germline, CDR1 LNHDA and CDR2 SQIVND (reference sequence). The CDR3 DNA sequence: TGTGCCAGCAGGACTAGCTTCTCGGGGAATGAGCAGTTCTTC. The encoded protein is CASRTSFSGNEQFF.

The chain employs TRBV10-3 and TRBJ2-1; TRBD2 agrees at 9 bases. The V gene's germline CDR1 is ENHRY and CDR2 SYGVKD. The CDR3 consists of 16 residues. Trimming took 4 bases from V and 1 from J; bases not matched to a gene: 5. DNA of the CDR3: TGTGCCATCAGTGCAAGACTAGCGGATTCCTACAATGAGCAGTTCTTC. This codes for CAISARLADSYNEQFF.

The chain recombines TRBV9 with TRBJ2-7, with 9 bases matching TRBD1. Per the germline V gene, CDR1 is SGDLS and CDR2 is YYNGEE. The CDR3 totals 15 residues. The V segment lost 0 bases and the J segment 5 bases; nucleotides outside the gene matches: 6. CDR3 nucleotides: TGTGCCAGCAGCGTAGTGGGGACAGGGTACGACGAGCAGTACTTC. The encoded protein is CASSVVGTGYDEQYF.

This chain links TRBV4-1 with TRBJ1-4; TRBD1 might be the D (6 bases). The CDR3 sequence is 16 residues long. Trimming shortened V by 3 bases and J by 1 base, and 12 bases separated the two germline ends. The V gene's germline CDR1 is MGHRA and CDR2 YSYEKL. The CDR3 coding sequence is TGCGCCAGCAGCCATGCACCGGGACAAACTAATGAAAAACTGTTTTTT. It yields the protein CASSHAPGQTNEKLFF.

The chain joins TRBV6-5 to TRBJ2-3; weak D call: TRBD2 (6 bases). Looked up from germline, CDR1 is MNHEY and CDR2 is SVGAGI. The CDR3 runs 15 residues. Trimming removed 0 bases at V and 5 bases at J, with 12 bases between. Here the CDR3 DNA reads TGTGCCAGCAGTTACTCGGAGAATAGCGGAGATACGCAGTATTTT. It is translated as CASSYSENSGDTQYF.

This clone has just a few counts. V is TRBV7-8 and J is TRBJ1-6; D is perhaps TRBD1 (6 bases). Trimming cost V 5 bases and J 7 bases, with 9 bases left between them. The CDR3 has 13 residues. Germline V gene data show CDR1 as SGHVS and CDR2 as FQNEAQ. Written as DNA, the CDR3 is TGTGCCAGCAGCCACAGGGAAAATTCACCCCTCCACTTT. This codes for CASSHRENSPLHF.

The V call is TRBV10-3, the J call TRBJ1-5, with 9 bases identical to TRBD1. The germline V gene encodes CDR1 ENHRY and CDR2 SYGVKD. The junction had 9 bases not matched to a gene; V was cut back by 0 bases and J by 3 bases. CDR3 length: 18 residues. This CDR3 reads CAISESRTGVSANQPQHF. The CDR3, as DNA: TGTGCCATCAGTGAGTCACGGACAGGGGTTTCCGCCAATCAGCCCCAGCATTTT.

The sample holds a few counts of this clone. The chain combines TRBV6-1 with TRBJ2-3, with 10 positions matching TRBD2. The CDR3 runs 17 residues. Germline V gene sequence: CDR1 MNHNS, CDR2 SASEGT. The V gene end was trimmed by 1 base and the J gene end by 5 bases; junction bases not matched to a gene: 9. The CDR3 is CASSEDPVAGGLDTQYF. The CDR3 region has the DNA TGTGCCAGCAGTGAAGACCCGGTAGCGGGGGGTTTAGATACGCAGTATTTT.

The chain carries TRBV5-1 and TRBJ2-7, with TRBD2 matching over 11 bases. Germline V gives CDR1 SGHRS, CDR2 YFSETQ. There are 17 residues in the CDR3. V lost 0 bases and J lost 3; bases outside the gene matches: 8. The CDR3 sequence: CASSLAPGLAGGYEQYF. The CDR3 DNA follows: TGCGCCAGCAGCTTGGCCCCAGGGCTAGCGGGGGGCTACGAGCAGTACTTC. Complete variable domain (other parts from reference TRBV5-1 and TRBJ2-7): KAGVTQTPRYLIKTRGQQVTLSCSPISGHRSVSWYQQTPGQGLQFLFEYFSETQRNKGNFPGRFSGRQFSNSRSEMNVSTLELGDSALYLCASSLAPGLAGGYEQYFGPGTRLTVT.